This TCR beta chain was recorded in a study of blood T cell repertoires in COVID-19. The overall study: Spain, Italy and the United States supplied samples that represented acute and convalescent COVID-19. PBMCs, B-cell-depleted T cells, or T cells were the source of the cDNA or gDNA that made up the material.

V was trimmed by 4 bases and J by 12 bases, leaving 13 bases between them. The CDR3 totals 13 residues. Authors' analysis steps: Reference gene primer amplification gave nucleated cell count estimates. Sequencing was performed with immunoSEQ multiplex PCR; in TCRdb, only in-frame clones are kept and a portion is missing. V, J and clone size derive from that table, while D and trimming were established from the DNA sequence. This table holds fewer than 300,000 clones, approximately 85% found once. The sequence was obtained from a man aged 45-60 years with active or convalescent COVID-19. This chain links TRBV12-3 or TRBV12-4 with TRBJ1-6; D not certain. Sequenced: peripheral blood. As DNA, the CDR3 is TGTGCCAGCAGTTCGTCTACCCGGGGACCCCTCCACTTT. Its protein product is CASSSSTRGPLHF.